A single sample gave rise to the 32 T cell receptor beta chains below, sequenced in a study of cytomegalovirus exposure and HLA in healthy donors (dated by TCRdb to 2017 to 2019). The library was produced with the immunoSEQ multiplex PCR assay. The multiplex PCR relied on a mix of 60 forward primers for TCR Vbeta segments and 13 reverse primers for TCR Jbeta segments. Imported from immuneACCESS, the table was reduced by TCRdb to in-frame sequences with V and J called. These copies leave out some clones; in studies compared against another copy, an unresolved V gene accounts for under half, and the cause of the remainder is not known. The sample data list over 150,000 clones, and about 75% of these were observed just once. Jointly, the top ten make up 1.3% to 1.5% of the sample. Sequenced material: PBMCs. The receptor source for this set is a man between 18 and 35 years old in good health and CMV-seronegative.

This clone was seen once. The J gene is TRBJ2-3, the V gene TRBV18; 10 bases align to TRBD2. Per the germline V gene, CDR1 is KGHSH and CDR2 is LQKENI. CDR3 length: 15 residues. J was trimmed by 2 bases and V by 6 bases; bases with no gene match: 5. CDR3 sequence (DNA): TGTGCCAGCTCGTCGACTAGCGGGTCCACAGATACGCAGTATTTT. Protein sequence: CASSSTSGSTDTQYF. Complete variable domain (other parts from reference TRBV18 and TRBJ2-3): NAGVMQNPRHLVRRRGQEARLRCSPMKGHSHVYWYRQLPEEGLKFMVYLQKENIIDESGMPKERFSAEFPKEGPSILRIQQVVRGDSAAYFCASSSTSGSTDTQYFGPGTRLTVL.

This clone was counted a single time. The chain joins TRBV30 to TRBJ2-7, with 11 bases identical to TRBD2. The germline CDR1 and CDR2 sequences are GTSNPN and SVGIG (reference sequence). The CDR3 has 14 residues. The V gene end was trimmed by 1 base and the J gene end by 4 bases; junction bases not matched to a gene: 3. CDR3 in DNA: TGTGCCTGGAGTGCCGGGACTAGCGGATACGAGCAGTACTTC. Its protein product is CAWSAGTSGYEQYF.

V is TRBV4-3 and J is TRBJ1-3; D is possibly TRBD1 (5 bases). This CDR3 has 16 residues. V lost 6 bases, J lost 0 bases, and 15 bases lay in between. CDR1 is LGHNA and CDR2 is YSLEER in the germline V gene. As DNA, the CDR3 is TGCGCCAGCAGTCGGGACTCCAGCTTCTCTGGAAACACCATATATTTT. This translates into CASSRDSSFSGNTIYF.

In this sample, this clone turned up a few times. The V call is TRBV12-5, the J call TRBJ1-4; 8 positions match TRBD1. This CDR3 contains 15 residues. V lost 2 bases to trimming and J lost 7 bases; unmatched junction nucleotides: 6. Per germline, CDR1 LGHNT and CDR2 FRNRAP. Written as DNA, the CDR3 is TGTGCTAGTGGTTTGCAAGGGACAGGAGTTGAAAAACTGTTTTTT. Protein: CASGLQGTGVEKLFF.

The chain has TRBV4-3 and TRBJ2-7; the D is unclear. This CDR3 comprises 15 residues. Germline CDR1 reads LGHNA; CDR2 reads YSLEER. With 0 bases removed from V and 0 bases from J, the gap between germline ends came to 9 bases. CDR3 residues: CASSQDQIPSYEQYF. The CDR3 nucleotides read TGCGCCAGCAGCCAAGATCAAATCCCCTCCTACGAGCAGTACTTC.

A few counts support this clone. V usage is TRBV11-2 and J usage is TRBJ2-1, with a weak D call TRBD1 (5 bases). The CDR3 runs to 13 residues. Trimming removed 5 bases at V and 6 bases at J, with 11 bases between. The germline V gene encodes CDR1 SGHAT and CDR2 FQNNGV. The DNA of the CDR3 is TGTGCCAGCAGCACAGGCGGTGTCAATGAGCAGTTCTTC. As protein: CASSTGGVNEQFF.

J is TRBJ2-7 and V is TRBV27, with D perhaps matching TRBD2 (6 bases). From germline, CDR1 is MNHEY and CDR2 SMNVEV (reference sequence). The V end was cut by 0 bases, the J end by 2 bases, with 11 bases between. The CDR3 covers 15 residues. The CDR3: CASSLSSGGAYEQYF. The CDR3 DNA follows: TGTGCCAGCAGTTTATCTTCCGGCGGGGCCTACGAGCAGTACTTC.

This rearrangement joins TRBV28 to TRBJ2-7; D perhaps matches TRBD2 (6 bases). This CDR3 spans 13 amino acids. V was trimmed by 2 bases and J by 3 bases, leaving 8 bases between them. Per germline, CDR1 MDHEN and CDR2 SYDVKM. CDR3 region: CASSLRGIYEQYF. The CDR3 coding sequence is TGTGCCAGCAGTTTACGGGGGATCTACGAGCAGTACTTC. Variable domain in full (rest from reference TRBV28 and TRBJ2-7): DVKVTQSSRYLVKRTGEKVFLECVQDMDHENMFWYRQDPGLGLRLIYFSYDVKMKEKGDIPEGYSVSREKKERFSLILESASTNQTSMYLCASSLRGIYEQYFGPGTRLTVT.

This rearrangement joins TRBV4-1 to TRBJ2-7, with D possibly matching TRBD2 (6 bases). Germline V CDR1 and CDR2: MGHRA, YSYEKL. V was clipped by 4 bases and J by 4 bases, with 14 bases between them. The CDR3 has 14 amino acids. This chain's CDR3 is CASSPALGGYEQYF. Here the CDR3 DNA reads TGCGCCAGCAGCCCGGCCCTTGGGGGGTACGAGCAGTACTTC.

CDR3 bases: TGTGCCAGCAGTCCAACAGGGGGCACTAAGCTTGAAGCTTTCTTT. Its protein product is CASSPTGGTKLEAFF. The rearrangement links TRBV6-5 to TRBJ1-1; 9 bases fit TRBD1. This CDR3 has 15 residues. Germline V gives CDR1 MNHEY, CDR2 SVGAGI. Trimming took 5 bases from V and 7 from J; bases not matched to a gene: 11.

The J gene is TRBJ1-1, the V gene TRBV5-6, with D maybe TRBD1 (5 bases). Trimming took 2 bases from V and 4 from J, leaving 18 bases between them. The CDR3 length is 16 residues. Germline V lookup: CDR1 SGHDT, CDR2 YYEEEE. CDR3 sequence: CASSFLSAGHPTEAFF. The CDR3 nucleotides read TGTGCCAGCAGCTTTCTCTCGGCAGGACACCCCACTGAAGCTTTCTTT.

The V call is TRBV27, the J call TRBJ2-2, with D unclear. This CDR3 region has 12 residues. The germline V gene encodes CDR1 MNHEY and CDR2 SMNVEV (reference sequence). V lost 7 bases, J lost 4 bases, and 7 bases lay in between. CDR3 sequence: CASTTGTGELFF. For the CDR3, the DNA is TGTGCCAGCACGACGGGCACCGGGGAGCTGTTTTTT.

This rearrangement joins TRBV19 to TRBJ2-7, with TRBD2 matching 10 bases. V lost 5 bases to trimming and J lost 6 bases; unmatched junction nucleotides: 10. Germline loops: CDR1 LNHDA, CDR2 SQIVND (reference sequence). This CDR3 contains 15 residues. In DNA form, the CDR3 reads TGTGCCAGTAGTGGGCTAGCGGGGGCCCCTGGCGAGCAGTACTTC. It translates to CASSGLAGAPGEQYF. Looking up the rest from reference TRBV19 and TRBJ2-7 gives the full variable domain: DGGITQSPKYLFRKEGQNVTLSCEQNLNHDAMYWYRQDPGQGLRLIYYSQIVNDFQKGDIAEGYSVSREKKESFPLTVTSAQKNPTAFYLCASSGLAGAPGEQYFGPGTRLTVT.

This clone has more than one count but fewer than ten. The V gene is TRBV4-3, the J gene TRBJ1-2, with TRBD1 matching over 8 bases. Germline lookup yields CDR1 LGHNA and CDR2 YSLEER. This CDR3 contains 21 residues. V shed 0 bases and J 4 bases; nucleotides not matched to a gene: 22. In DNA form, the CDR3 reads TGCGCCAGCAGCCAAGATCCGGGGGACAGGTTTTCTGTGAGCTACTTCTATGGCTACACCTTC. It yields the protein CASSQDPGDRFSVSYFYGYTF.

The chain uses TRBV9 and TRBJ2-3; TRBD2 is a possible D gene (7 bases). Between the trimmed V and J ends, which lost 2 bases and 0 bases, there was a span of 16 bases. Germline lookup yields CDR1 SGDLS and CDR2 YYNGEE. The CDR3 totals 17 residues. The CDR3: CASSVAQGRGSTDTQYF. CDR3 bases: TGTGCCAGCAGCGTTGCCCAGGGGAGGGGCAGCACAGATACGCAGTATTTT.

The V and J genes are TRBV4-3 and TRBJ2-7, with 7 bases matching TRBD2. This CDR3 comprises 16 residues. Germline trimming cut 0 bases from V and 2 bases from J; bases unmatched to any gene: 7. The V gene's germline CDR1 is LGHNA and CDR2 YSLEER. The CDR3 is CASSQDAGGSTYEQYF. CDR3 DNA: TGCGCCAGCAGCCAAGATGCAGGCGGGAGTACCTACGAGCAGTACTTC.

The CDR3 is CSVHPGGQETQYF. The CDR3 DNA reads as TGCAGCGTGCACCCAGGGGGTCAAGAGACCCAGTACTTC. The chain is built from TRBV29-1 and TRBJ2-5; 7 nucleotides line up with TRBD1. Looked up from germline, CDR1 is SQVTM and CDR2 is ANQGSEA. The CDR3 is made up of 13 amino acids. Trimming removed 6 bases from V and 2 bases from J; junction bases left unmatched: 6.

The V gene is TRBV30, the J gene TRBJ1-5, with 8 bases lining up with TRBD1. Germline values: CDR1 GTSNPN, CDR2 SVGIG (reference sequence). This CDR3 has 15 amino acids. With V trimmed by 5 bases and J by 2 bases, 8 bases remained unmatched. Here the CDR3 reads CAWGSGGAGNQPQHF. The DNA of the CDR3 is TGTGCCTGGGGCTCAGGGGGCGCGGGCAATCAGCCCCAGCATTTT. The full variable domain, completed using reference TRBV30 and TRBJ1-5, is SQTIHQWPATLVQPVGSPLSLECTVEGTSNPNLYWYRQAAGRGLQLLFYSVGIGQISSEVPQNLSASRPQDRQFILSSKKLLLSDSGFYLCAWGSGGAGNQPQHFGDGTRLSIL.

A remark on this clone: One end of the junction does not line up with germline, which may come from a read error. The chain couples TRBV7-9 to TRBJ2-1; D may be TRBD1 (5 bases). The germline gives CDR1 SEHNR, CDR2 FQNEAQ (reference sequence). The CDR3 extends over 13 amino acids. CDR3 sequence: CSSSTTGYNEQFF. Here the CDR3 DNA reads TGTTCCAGCAGCACAACAGGATACAATGAGCAGTTCTTC.

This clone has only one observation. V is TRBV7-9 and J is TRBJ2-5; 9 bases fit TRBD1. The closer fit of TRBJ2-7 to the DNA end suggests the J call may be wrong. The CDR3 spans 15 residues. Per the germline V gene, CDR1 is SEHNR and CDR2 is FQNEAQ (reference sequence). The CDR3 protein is CASSSGGTGHYEQYF. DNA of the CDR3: TGTGCCAGCAGCTCAGGCGGGACAGGGCACTACGAGCAGTACTTC.

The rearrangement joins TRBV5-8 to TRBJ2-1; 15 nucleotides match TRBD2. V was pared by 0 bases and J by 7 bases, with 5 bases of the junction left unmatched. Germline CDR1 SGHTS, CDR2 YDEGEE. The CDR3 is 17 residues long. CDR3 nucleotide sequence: TGTGCCAGCAGCTTGGATGGGACTAGCGGGAGGTTGAATGAGCAGTTCTTC. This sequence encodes CASSLDGTSGRLNEQFF.

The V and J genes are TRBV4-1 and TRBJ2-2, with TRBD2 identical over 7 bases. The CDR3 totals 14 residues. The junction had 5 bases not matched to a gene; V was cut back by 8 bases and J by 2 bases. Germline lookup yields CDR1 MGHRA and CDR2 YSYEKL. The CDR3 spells CASGAGVNTGELFF. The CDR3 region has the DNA TGCGCCAGCGGTGCGGGGGTCAACACCGGGGAGCTGTTTTTT.

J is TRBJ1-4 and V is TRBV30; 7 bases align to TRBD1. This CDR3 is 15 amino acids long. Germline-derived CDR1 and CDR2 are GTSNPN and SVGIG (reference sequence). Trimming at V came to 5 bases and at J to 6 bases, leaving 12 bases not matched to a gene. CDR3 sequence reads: CAWPLVRGRDEKLFF. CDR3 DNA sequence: TGTGCCTGGCCCCTGGTGAGGGGGCGGGATGAAAAACTGTTTTTT.

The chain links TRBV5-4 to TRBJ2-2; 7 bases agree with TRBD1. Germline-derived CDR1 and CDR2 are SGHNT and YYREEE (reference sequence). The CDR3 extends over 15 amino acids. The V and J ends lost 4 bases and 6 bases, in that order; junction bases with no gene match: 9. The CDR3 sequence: CASSVMTGSAGELFF. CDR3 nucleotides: TGTGCCAGCAGCGTTATGACAGGGAGCGCCGGGGAGCTGTTTTTT.

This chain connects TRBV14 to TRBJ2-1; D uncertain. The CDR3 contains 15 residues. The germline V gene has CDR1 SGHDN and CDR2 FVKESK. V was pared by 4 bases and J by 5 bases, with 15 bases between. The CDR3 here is CASSPRIFGDNEQFF. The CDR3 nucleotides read TGTGCCAGCAGCCCAAGAATATTCGGAGACAATGAGCAGTTCTTC.

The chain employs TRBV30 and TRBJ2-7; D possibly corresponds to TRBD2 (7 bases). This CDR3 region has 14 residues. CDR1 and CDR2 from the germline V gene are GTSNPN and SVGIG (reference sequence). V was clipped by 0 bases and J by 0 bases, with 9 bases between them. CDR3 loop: CAWSVGGASYEQYF. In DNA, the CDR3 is TGTGCCTGGAGTGTAGGGGGGGCCTCCTACGAGCAGTACTTC.

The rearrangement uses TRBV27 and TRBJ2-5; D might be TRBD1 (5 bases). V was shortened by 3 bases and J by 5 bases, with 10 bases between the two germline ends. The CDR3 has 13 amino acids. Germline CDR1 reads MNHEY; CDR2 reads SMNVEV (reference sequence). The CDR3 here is CASSFVGRETQYF. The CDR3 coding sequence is TGTGCCAGCAGTTTTGTGGGGCGGGAGACCCAGTACTTC.

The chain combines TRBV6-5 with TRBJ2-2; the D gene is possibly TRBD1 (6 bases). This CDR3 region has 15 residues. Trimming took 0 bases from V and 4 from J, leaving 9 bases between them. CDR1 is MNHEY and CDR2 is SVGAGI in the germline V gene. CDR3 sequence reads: CASSYSRTATGELFF. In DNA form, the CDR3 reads TGTGCCAGCAGTTACTCGCGGACAGCCACCGGGGAGCTGTTTTTT.

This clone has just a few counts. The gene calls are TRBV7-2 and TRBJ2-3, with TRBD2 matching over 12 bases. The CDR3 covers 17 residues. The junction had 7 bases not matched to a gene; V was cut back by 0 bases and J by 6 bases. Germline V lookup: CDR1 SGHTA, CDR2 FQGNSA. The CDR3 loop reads CASSLAWTSGAFDTQYF. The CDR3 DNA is TGTGCCAGCAGCTTAGCGTGGACTAGCGGGGCCTTCGATACGCAGTATTTT.

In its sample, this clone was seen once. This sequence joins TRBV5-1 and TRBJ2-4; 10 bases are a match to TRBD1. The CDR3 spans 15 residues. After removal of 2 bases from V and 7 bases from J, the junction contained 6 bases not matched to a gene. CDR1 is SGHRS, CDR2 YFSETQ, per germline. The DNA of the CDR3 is TGCGCCAGCAGCTTAGGGGCGGGACAGGGGAACATTCAGTACTTC. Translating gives CASSLGAGQGNIQYF.

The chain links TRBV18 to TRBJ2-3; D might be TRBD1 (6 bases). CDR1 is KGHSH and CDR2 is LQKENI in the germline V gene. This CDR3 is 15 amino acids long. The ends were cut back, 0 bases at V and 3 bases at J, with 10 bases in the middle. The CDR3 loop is CASSPPHTGTDTQYF. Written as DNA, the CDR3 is TGTGCCAGCTCACCACCCCATACAGGGACAGATACGCAGTATTTT.

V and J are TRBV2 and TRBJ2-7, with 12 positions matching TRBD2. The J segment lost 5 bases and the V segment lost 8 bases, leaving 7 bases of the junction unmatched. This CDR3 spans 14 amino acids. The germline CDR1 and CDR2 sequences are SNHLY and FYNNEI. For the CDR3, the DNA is TGTGCCAGCCAGACTAGCGGGAGATCCCACGAGCAGTACTTC. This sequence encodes CASQTSGRSHEQYF.